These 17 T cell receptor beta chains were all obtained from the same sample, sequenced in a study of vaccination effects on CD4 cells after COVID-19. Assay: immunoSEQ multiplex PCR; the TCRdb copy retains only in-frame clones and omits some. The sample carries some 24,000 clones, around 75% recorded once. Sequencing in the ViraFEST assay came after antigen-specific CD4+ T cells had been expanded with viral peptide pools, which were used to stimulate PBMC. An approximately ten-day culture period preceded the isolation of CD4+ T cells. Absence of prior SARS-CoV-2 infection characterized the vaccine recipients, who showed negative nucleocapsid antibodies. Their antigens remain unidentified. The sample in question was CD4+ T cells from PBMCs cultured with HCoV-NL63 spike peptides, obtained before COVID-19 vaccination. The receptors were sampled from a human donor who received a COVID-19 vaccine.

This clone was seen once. CDR3 sequence: CASSVDTGNTIYF. DNA for the CDR3: TGTGCCAGCAGCGTCGACACTGGAAACACCATATATTTT. The rearrangement uses TRBV5-5 and TRBJ1-3; D gene uncertain. V shed 4 bases and J shed 2 bases, with 7 bases lying between them. The CDR3 totals 13 residues. Germline-derived CDR1 and CDR2 are SGHKS and YYEKEE (reference sequence).

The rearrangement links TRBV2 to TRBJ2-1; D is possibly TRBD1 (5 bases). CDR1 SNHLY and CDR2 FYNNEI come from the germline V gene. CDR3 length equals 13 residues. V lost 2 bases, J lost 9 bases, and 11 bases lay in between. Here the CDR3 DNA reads TGTGCCAGCAGTGAACCAGGGAACGCTGAGCAGTTCTTC. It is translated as CASSEPGNAEQFF.

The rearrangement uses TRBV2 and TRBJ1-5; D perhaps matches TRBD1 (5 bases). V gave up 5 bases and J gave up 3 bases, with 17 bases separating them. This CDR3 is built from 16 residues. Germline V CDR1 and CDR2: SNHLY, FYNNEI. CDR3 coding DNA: TGTGCCAGCAGTCAGGGCTCCGGCAGTATCAATCAGCCCCAGCATTTT. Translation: CASSQGSGSINQPQHF.

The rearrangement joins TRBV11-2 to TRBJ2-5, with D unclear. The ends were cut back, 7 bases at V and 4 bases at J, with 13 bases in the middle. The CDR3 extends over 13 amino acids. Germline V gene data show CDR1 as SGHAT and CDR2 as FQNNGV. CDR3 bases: TGTGCCAGCACCCGAAGCAGGCTAGAGACCCAGTACTTC. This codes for CASTRSRLETQYF.

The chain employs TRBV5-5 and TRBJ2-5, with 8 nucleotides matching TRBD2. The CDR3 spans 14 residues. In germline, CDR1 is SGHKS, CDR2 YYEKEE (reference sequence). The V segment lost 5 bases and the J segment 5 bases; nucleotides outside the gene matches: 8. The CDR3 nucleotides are TGTGCCAGCAGTCCAGCGGGAGTAAGGGAGACCCAGTACTTC. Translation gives CASSPAGVRETQYF.

In nucleotides, the CDR3 is TGCGCCAGCAGCTTGGATCCAGGGGGTAATTCACCCCTCCACTTT. Residues: CASSLDPGGNSPLHF. This chain connects TRBV5-1 to TRBJ1-6; 7 bases map to TRBD1. Trimming removed 0 bases from V and 6 bases from J; junction bases left unmatched: 3. Germline values: CDR1 SGHRS, CDR2 YFSETQ. This CDR3 spans 15 amino acids.

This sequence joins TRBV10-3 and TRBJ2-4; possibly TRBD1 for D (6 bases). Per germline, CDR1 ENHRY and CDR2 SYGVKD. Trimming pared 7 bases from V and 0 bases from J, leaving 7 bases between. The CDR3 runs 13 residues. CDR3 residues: CAIKGEAKNIQYF. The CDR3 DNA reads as TGTGCCATCAAGGGGGAAGCCAAAAACATTCAGTACTTC.

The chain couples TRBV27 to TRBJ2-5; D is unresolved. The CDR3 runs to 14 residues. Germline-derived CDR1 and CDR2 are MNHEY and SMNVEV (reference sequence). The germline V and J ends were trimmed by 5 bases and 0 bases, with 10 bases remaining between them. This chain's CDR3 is CASSRASYQETQYF. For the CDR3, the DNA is TGTGCCAGCAGTAGGGCGAGCTACCAAGAGACCCAGTACTTC.

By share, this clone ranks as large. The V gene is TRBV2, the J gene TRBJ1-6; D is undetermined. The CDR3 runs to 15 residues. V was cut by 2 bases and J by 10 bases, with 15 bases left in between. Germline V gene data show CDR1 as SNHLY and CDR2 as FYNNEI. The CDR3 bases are TGTGCCAGCAGTGAACAGAAAGGGAGTGGGTCACCCCTCCACTTT. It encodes CASSEQKGSGSPLHF.

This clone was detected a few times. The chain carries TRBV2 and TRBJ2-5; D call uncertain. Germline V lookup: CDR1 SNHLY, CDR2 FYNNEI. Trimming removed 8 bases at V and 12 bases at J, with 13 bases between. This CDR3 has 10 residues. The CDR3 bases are TGTGCCAGCTCAATAAGCAAAAAGTACTTC. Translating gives CASSISKKYF.

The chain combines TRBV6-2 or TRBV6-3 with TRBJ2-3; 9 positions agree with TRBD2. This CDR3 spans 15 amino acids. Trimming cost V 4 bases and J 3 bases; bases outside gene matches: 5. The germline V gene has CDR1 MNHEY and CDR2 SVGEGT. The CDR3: CASSSAGGNTDTQYF. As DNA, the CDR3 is TGTGCCAGCAGTTCCGCGGGGGGGAATACAGATACGCAGTATTTT.

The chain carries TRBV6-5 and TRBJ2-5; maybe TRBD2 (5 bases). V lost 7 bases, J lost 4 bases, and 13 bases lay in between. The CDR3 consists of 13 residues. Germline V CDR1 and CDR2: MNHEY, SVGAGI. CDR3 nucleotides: TGTGCCAGCATCTCGGGGAATCGAGAGACCCAGTACTTC. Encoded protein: CASISGNRETQYF.

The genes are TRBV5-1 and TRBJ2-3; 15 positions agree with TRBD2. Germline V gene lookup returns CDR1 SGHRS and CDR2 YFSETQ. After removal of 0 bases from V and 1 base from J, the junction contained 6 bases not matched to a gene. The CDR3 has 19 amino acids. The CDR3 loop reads CASSLAWTSGRGGTDTQYF. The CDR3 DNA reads TGCGCCAGCAGCTTGGCTTGGACTAGCGGGAGGGGGGGCACAGATACGCAGTATTTT. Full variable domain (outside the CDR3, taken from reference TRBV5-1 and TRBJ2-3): KAGVTQTPRYLIKTRGQQVTLSCSPISGHRSVSWYQQTPGQGLQFLFEYFSETQRNKGNFPGRFSGRQFSNSRSEMNVSTLELGDSALYLCASSLAWTSGRGGTDTQYFGPGTRLTVL.

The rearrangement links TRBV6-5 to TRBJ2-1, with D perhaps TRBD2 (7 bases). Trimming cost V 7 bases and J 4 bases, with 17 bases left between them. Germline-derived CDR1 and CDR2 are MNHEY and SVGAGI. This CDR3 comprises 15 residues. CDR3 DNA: TGTGCCAGCAAGGGGGGGGCTAGCGGATACAATGAGCAGTTCTTC. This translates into CASKGGASGYNEQFF.

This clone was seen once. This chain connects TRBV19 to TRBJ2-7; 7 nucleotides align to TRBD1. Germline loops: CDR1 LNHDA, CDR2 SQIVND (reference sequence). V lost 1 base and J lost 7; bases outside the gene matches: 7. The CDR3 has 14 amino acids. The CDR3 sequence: CASSIGTTGWEQYF. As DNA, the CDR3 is TGTGCCAGTAGTATAGGCACGACAGGGTGGGAGCAGTACTTC. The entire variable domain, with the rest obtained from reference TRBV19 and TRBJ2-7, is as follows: DGGITQSPKYLFRKEGQNVTLSCEQNLNHDAMYWYRQDPGQGLRLIYYSQIVNDFQKGDIAEGYSVSREKKESFPLTVTSAQKNPTAFYLCASSIGTTGWEQYFGPGTRLTVT.

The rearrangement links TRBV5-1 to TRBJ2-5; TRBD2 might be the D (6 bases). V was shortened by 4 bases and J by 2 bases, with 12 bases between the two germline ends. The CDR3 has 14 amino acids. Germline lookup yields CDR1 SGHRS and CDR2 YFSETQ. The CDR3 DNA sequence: TGCGCCAGCAGCCGACTAGAAAAGCAAGAGACCCAGTACTTC. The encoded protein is CASSRLEKQETQYF.

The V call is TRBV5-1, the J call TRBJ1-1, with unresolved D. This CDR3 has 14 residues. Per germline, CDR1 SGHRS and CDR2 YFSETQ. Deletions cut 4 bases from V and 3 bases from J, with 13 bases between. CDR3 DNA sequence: TGCGCCAGCAGCCCCAGGACTGGGGACACTGAAGCTTTCTTT. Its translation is CASSPRTGDTEAFF. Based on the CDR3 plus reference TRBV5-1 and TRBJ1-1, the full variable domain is KAGVTQTPRYLIKTRGQQVTLSCSPISGHRSVSWYQQTPGQGLQFLFEYFSETQRNKGNFPGRFSGRQFSNSRSEMNVSTLELGDSALYLCASSPRTGDTEAFFGQGTRLTVV.